This T cell receptor beta chain was found in a study of cytomegalovirus exposure and HLA in healthy donors. Study summary: There were 117 million unique TCR beta sequences, drawn from approximately 180 million T cells, in an earlier analysis. Broader study findings: Presence/absence analyses supposed approximately even sequencing depth among donors. The classifier reportedly diagnosed cytomegalovirus status with high specificity and sensitivity.

13 Jbeta primers and 60 Vbeta primers were used for the PCR. Using immunoSEQ multiplex PCR, the repertoire was profiled, and TCRdb retains in-frame clones only, with some absent. The sample shows about 140,000 clones, around four fifths of them seen only once. Remarks on this clone: Its antigen remains unidentified.

The study sampled nominally healthy donors, though unrecorded immune exposures were likely. V was trimmed by 2 bases and J by 0 bases, leaving 13 bases between them. Looked up from germline, CDR1 is LGHNA and CDR2 is YSLEER. The CDR3 length is 17 residues. The source is a male donor in good health and CMV-seropositive. Sequencing used PBMCs. V is TRBV4-3 and J is TRBJ1-4; TRBD1 might be the D (6 bases). The CDR3 nucleotides read TGCGCCAGCAGCCAAAGGTTGGGGGGGCCAACTAATGAAAAACTGTTTTTT. As protein: CASSQRLGGPTNEKLFF.